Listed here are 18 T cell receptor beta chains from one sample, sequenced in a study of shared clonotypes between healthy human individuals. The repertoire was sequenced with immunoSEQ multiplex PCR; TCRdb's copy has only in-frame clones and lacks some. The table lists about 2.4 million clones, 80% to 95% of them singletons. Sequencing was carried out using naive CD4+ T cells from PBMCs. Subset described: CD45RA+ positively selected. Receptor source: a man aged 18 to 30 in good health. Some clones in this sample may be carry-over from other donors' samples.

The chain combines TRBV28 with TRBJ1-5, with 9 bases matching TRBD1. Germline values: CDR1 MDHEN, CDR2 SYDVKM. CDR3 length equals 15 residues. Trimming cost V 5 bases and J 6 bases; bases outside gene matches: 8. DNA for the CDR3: TGTGCCAGCAGTCGCCCGGGACAGGGAGGTCAGCCCCAGCATTTT. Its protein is CASSRPGQGGQPQHF.

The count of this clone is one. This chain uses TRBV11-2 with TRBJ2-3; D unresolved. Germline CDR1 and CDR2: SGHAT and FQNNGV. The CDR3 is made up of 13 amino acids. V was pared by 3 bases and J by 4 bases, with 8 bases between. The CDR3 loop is CASSFNHPDTQYF. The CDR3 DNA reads TGTGCCAGCAGCTTCAACCACCCAGATACGCAGTATTTT.

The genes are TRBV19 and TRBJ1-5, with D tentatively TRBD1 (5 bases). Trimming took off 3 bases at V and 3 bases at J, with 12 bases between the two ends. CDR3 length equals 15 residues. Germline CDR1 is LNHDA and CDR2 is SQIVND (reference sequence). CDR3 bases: TGTGCCAGTAGTATCAAGGGGATGCTCAATCAGCCCCAGCATTTT. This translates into CASSIKGMLNQPQHF.

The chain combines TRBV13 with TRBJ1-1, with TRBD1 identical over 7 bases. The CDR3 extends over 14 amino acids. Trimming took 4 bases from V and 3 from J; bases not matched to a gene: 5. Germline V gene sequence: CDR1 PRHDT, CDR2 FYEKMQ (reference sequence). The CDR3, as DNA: TGTGCCAGCAGCTCTAGGGGGCCCTACACTGAAGCTTTCTTT. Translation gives CASSSRGPYTEAFF.

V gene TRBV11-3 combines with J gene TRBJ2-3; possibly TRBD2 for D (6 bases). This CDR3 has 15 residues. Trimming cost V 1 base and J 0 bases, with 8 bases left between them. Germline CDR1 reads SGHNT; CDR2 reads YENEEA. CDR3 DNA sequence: TGTGCCAGCAGCTTAGTCGCGGGGAGCACAGATACGCAGTATTTT. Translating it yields CASSLVAGSTDTQYF.

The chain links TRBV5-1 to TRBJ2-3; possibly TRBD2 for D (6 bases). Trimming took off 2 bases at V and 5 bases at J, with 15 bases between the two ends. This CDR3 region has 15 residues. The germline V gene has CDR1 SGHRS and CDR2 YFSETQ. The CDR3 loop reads CASSFTGEGQDTQYF. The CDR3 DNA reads TGCGCCAGCAGCTTTACGGGAGAAGGGCAAGATACGCAGTATTTT. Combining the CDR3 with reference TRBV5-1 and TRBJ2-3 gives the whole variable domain KAGVTQTPRYLIKTRGQQVTLSCSPISGHRSVSWYQQTPGQGLQFLFEYFSETQRNKGNFPGRFSGRQFSNSRSEMNVSTLELGDSALYLCASSFTGEGQDTQYFGPGTRLTVL.

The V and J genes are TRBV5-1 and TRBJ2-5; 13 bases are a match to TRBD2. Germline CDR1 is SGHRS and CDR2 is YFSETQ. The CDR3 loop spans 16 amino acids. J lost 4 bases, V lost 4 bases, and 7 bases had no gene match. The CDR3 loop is CASSLGLAGDLETQYF. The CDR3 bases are TGCGCCAGCAGCCTAGGACTAGCGGGAGATTTAGAGACCCAGTACTTC. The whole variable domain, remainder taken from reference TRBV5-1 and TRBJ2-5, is KAGVTQTPRYLIKTRGQQVTLSCSPISGHRSVSWYQQTPGQGLQFLFEYFSETQRNKGNFPGRFSGRQFSNSRSEMNVSTLELGDSALYLCASSLGLAGDLETQYFGPGTRLLVL.

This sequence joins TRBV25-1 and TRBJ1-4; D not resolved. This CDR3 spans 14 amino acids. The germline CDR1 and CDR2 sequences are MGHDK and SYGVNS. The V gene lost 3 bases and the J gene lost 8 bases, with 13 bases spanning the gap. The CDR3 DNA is TGTGCCAGCAGTGATGCAGGCAAACCCGAAAAACTGTTTTTT. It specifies CASSDAGKPEKLFF. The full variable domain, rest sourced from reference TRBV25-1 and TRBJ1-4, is EADIYQTPRYLVIGTGKKITLECSQTMGHDKMYWYQQDPGMELHLIHYSYGVNSTEKGDLSSESTVSRIRTEHFPLTLESARPSHTSQYLCASSDAGKPEKLFFGSGTQLSVL.

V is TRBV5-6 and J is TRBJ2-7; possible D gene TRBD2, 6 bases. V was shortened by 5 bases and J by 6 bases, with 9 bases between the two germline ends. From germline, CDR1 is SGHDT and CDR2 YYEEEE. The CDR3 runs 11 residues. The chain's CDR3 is CASRLAGEQYF. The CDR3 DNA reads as TGTGCCAGCAGACTAGCAGGCGAGCAGTACTTC.

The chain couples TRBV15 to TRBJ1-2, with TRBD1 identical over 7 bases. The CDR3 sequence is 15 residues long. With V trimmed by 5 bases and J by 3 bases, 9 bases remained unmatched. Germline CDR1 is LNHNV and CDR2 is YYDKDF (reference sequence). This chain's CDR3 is CATSPGTVNDYGYTF. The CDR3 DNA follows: TGTGCCACCAGCCCCGGGACAGTGAATGACTATGGCTACACCTTC.

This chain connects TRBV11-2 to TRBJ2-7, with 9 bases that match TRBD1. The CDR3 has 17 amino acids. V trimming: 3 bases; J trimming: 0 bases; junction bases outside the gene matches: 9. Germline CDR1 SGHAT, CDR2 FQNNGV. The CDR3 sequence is CASSFFRGTGSSYEQYF. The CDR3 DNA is TGTGCCAGCAGCTTTTTCCGGGGGACAGGGAGCTCCTACGAGCAGTACTTC.

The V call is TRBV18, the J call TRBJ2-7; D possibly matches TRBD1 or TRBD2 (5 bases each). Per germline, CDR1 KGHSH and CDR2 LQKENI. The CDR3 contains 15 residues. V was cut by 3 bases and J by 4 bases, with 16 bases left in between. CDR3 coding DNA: TGTGCCAGCTCACCCCCCCAGGGTGGAGGTTACGAGCAGTACTTC. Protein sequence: CASSPPQGGGYEQYF.

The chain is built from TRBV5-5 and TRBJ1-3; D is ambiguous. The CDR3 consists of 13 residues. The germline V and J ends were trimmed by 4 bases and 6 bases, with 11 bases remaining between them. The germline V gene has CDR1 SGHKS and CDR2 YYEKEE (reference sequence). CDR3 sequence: CASSGFQANTIYF. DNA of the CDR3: TGTGCCAGCAGCGGCTTCCAGGCAAACACCATATATTTT.

The CDR3 DNA sequence: TGTGCCAGCAGCTCGGGACTAGCGGGATACTATGAGCAGTTCTTC. It codes for CASSSGLAGYYEQFF. The chain recombines TRBV7-2 with TRBJ2-1, with 13 positions matching TRBD2. Germline V CDR1 and CDR2: SGHTA, FQGNSA. J lost 8 bases, V lost 4 bases, and 5 bases had no gene match. The CDR3 runs to 15 residues.

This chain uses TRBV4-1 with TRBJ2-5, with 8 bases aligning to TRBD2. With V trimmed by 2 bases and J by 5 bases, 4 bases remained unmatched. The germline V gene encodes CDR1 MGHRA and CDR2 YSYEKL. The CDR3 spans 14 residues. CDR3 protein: CASSQLAGGETQYF. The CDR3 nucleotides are TGCGCCAGCAGCCAACTAGCGGGCGGGGAGACCCAGTACTTC.

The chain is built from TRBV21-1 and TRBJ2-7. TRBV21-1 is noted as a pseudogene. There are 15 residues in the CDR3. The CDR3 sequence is CASSKSNHRNYEQYF. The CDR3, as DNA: TGTGCCAGCAGCAAAAGCAACCATCGGAACTACGAGCAGTACTTC.

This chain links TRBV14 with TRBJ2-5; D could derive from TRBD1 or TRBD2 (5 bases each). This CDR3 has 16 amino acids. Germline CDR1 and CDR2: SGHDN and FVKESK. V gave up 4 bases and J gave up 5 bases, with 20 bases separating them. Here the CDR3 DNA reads TGTGCCAGCAGCCCCCGCCGGGACCCCCTGGGGGAGACCCAGTACTTC. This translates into CASSPRRDPLGETQYF.

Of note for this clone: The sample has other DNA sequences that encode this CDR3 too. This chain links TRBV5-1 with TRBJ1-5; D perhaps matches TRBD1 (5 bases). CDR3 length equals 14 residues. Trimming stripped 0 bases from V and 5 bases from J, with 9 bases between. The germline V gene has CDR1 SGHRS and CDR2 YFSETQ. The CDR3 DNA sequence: TGCGCCAGCAGCTTGGGGGGCTCGGATCAGCCCCAGCATTTT. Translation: CASSLGGSDQPQHF.